The clone carrying this TCR beta chain was picked up one time. The antigen is not known. These data come from a study of Tregs in tolerant kidney transplant recipients. Notes on the study in general: Activated donor B cell expansion appeared to reveal the most relevant donor-specific TCRbeta repertoire.

Measured with immunoSEQ multiplex PCR; TCRdb has only the in-frame clones, and not every one. The sample carries tens of thousands of clones, 85% to 90% recorded once. The sequence was obtained from a human donor who received a combined kidney and bone marrow transplant. The sample consisted of CD4+ T cells from blood, taken before the transplant.

In DNA, the CDR3 is TGTGCCTGGAGTGTAAGGACTAGCGGTACGCAGTATTTT. Its protein is CAWSVRTSGTQYF. The chain links TRBV30 to TRBJ2-3; 10 bases match TRBD2. V lost 0 bases, J lost 8 bases, and 2 bases stayed unmatched. Germline lookup yields CDR1 GTSNPN and CDR2 SVGIG (reference sequence). The length of the CDR3 is 13 residues.